This T cell receptor beta chain was identified in a study of T cells in Graves' hyperthyroidism and ophthalmopathy (dated by TCRdb to between 2018 and 2020). Study-wide context: Peripheral blood samples were taken at the time of initial diagnosis, prior to any treatment. Thyroid tissue and blood T-cell repertoires from about six Graves' hyperthyroidism patients were also compared in the study. According to the paper, TCR Vbeta CDR3 sequencing was carried out on around 140 peripheral blood samples, which came from under 50 ophthalmopathy, around 74 hyperthyroidism and approximately 17 progressor patients. After sampling, hyperthyroidism patients received methimazole starting at 30 mg daily, and ophthalmopathy patients received high-dose intravenous methylprednisolone. Prospective prediction of ophthalmopathy was tested in an independent validation cohort consisting of 18 to 20 hyperthyroidism patients and about 17 patients who later progressed to ophthalmopathy. For training and testing, the 100 patients in the discovery cohort were randomly divided in a 7:3 ratio. A discovery cohort of fewer than 110 patients, approximately 44 with Graves' ophthalmopathy and approximately 57 with stable Graves' hyperthyroidism, was used to find distinguishing TCR V-J signatures.

General study outcomes and caveats: Sample size was not statistically predetermined, and blinding of investigators to group allocation was not performed. In cross-validation, a model built on a 13 V-J signature told ophthalmopathy apart from stable hyperthyroidism with about 90% sensitivity and roughly 81% specificity, and in testing the same model reached 80%/75%. Most expanded thyroid clonotypes (frequency above 0.001) were also detected in blood, suggesting blood repertoires may reflect thyroid immune responses. In validation, progression to ophthalmopathy was predicted by the model with 55% to 71% sensitivity and just over 72% specificity, a median of approximately 6.5 months before onset.

The TCR beta CDR3 regions were amplified from RNA transcripts. For the first round of RT-PCR on the TCR CDR3, the HTBI primer set was used together with the Qiagen OneStep RT-PCR kit. A second multiplex PCR round built the libraries, followed by size selection and purification. Sequencing of the libraries was done on an Illumina HiSeq2000 using paired-end 100 bp reads. The study's processing was this. Raw data were processed with SOAPnuke, discarding reads with adapters, uncalled bases, mean Phred below 15, or no exact constant-primer or identifier match. High-quality paired reads were merged with COPE v1.2.5, and unique nucleotide sequences were defined as clonotypes. Clonotypes were aligned to IMGT TRBV, TRBD and TRBJ reference segments using MiTCR v1.1. Only V-J combinations with frequency above 0.0001, covering approximately 99% of repertoires, were analysed. The TCS score was defined as F50 (clonal expansion) divided by E x V (chaos), with BLOSUM62-based TCRdist calculated between CDR3 peptides within each V-J. Welch's t-statistics and random forest reduced approximately 520 V-J features to 13, which were used in a naive Bayes classifier (R e1071). TCRdb passed the public sequencing reads through fastp at Q25 and MiXCR, retaining productive beta sequences. Each entry is one CDR3 protein sequence, shown with its most common DNA and genes. V and J calls and clone size were set by TCRdb, not the authors. Across this sample there are 730,000 or so distinct CDR3 sequences, with roughly a sixth seen only once. The top ten hold 15% to 20% of the sample.

Hyperthyroidism patients were newly diagnosed, with disease duration under 2 months, and aged 18 to 65 years. Any patient with an uncontrolled infection, another autoimmune disease, pregnancy or lactation was excluded. Clinical symptoms, serum thyroxine and TRAb, thyroid ultrasound, and orbital computed tomography formed the basis for the diagnoses. For progressor patients, blood was drawn at the first diagnosis of hyperthyroidism, before any ophthalmopathy symptoms had appeared. PBMCs were separated from 7.5 to 10 ml of fresh peripheral blood using Ficoll-Paque density gradient centrifugation. Progressor patients were initially diagnosed with Graves' hyperthyroidism and developed ophthalmopathy during follow-up. Total RNA was extracted with Trizol reagent, and quality was checked on an Agilent 2100 Bioanalyzer. After removal of 4 bases from V and 8 bases from J, the junction retains 10 bases not matched to a gene. The CDR3 contains 15 residues, cysteine and phenylalanine counted. Only the CDR3 portion is preserved as DNA: 45 bases, with reading frame beginning at the first base. As encoded in the germline V gene (reference sequence), CDR1 is SGHAT while CDR2 is FQDESV.

At least ten counts were recorded for this clonotype. Its antigen remains undetermined. Nothing much larger sits one base from this clone, and base qualities are not available. Sequencing was done on a sample of blood. This clonotype was sampled from a woman aged 45-60 years with Graves' hyperthyroidism that later progressed to Graves' ophthalmopathy. The chain is assembled from TRBV11-1 and TRBJ1-4, with 7 bases matching TRBD1. CDR3 region: CASSSTGSIEEKLFF. The sequence in DNA is TGTGCCAGCAGCTCGACAGGGAGTATTGAAGAAAAACTGTTTTTT.